The clone carrying this T cell receptor (beta chain) was found a few times. Its target is unknown. The data were obtained in a study of T cells in Graves' hyperthyroidism and ophthalmopathy. Germline CDR1 reads SGHDT; CDR2 reads YYEEEE. Trimming at V came to 1 base and at J to 5 bases, leaving 7 bases not matched to a gene. This CDR3 has 15 residues. RNA transcripts yielded amplified TCR beta CDR3 regions. The HTBI set primed first-round TCR CDR3 RT-PCR. Each CDR3 protein is one row after TCRdb ran MiXCR on the multiplex PCR reads. The profile shows around 540,000 distinct CDR3 sequences, 15% to 20% of them singletons. Study-wide results and caveats: Peripheral blood also featured most of the thyroid clonotypes expanded above 0.001.

Disease duration was under 3 months in the ophthalmopathy patients, who also had a Clinical Activity Score of at least 3 and a NOSPECS grade of at least 4. Patients were excluded for uncontrolled infection, other autoimmune disease, pregnancy or lactation. Isolation of PBMCs was performed on about 9.9 ml fresh peripheral blood. Sequencing was performed on blood. This TCR came from a woman younger than 45 with Graves' ophthalmopathy. The chain employs TRBV5-6 and TRBJ2-7, with TRBD1 identical over 9 bases. The CDR3 DNA reads as TGTGCCAGCAGCTTGCGAGGGACAGGGTCGGACGAGCAGTACTTC. Its protein product is CASSLRGTGSDEQYF.